This entry lists 10 T cell receptor beta chains sequenced from one sample in a study of T cell changes during pregnancy in multiple sclerosis. Sequenced by immunoSEQ multiplex PCR; TCRdb stores in-frame clones only, minus some. The table lists approximately 130,000 clones, 90% to 98% of them singletons, with 0.4% to 0.5% in the top ten. This specimen consisted of peripheral blood, obtained after pregnancy. The receptors originated from a female donor with multiple sclerosis, enrolled in a pregnancy study.

The sample holds one count of this clone. The chain uses TRBV6-6 and TRBJ2-7; 11 bases match TRBD2. Germline CDR1 and CDR2: MNHNY and SVGAGI (reference sequence). J gave up 0 bases and V 6 bases, and 7 bases lay outside the gene matches. This CDR3 comprises 16 residues. The CDR3 nucleotides are TGTGCCAGCAGGGGGGGCCTAGCGGGAGGCTCCTACGAGCAGTACTTC. It encodes CASRGGLAGGSYEQYF.

The chain links TRBV19 to TRBJ2-2; D not resolved. V dropped 5 bases and J dropped 1 base, with 5 bases sitting between them. CDR3 length equals 13 residues. The V gene's germline CDR1 is LNHDA and CDR2 SQIVND (reference sequence). The CDR3 reads CASSRGNTGELFF. The CDR3 DNA follows: TGTGCCAGTAGTCGAGGGAACACCGGGGAGCTGTTTTTT.

The chain couples TRBV18 to TRBJ2-5; unclear D gene. The CDR3 loop spans 14 amino acids. Per the germline V gene, CDR1 is KGHSH and CDR2 is LQKENI. V was cut by 1 base and J by 0 bases, with 6 bases left in between. For the CDR3, the DNA is TGTGCCAGCTCACCACGCAGGAACCAAGAGACCCAGTACTTC. Translating it yields CASSPRRNQETQYF.

The gene calls are TRBV2 and TRBJ2-7; TRBD2 aligns across 11 bases. Per the germline V gene, CDR1 is SNHLY and CDR2 is FYNNEI. The length of the CDR3 is 16 residues. V shed 3 bases, J shed 5 bases, and the junction held 9 bases outside the gene matches. Written as DNA, the CDR3 is TGTGCCAGCAGTGATGTACTAGCGGGAGCTCCGGACGAGCAGTACTTC. This gives the protein CASSDVLAGAPDEQYF.

This chain uses TRBV27 with TRBJ1-2, with 8 nucleotides matching TRBD1. This CDR3 region has 14 residues. CDR1 and CDR2 (germline): MNHEY, SMNVEV (reference sequence). The V segment lost 6 bases and the J segment 5 bases; nucleotides outside the gene matches: 8. CDR3 protein: CASSPGTGLYGYTF. CDR3 bases: TGTGCCAGCAGCCCAGGGACAGGCCTTTATGGCTACACCTTC.

The V gene is TRBV7-9, the J gene TRBJ2-1, with 8 bases fitting TRBD2. Germline lookup yields CDR1 SEHNR and CDR2 FQNEAQ (reference sequence). The CDR3 runs to 17 residues. After removal of 3 bases from V and 7 bases from J, the junction contained 14 bases not matched to a gene. In nucleotides, the CDR3 is TGTGCCAGCAGCTTCATCGGGGACCAGCGGGAGTCAAATGAGCAGTTCTTC. Its translation: CASSFIGDQRESNEQFF.

The J gene is TRBJ2-3, the V gene TRBV30; 7 positions agree with TRBD2. The V segment lost 3 bases and the J segment 0 bases; nucleotides outside the gene matches: 21. Germline CDR1 is GTSNPN and CDR2 is SVGIG (reference sequence). The CDR3 sequence is 20 residues long. The CDR3 nucleotides are TGTGCCTGGAGCGTGTTATTTGGCGCTAGCGGAAGGCAAAGCACAGATACGCAGTATTTT. It yields the protein CAWSVLFGASGRQSTDTQYF.

At least ten counts were recorded for this clone. The rearrangement joins TRBV19 to TRBJ2-2, with 11 bases aligning to TRBD2. The CDR3 covers 15 residues. V dropped 4 bases and J dropped 7; count of bases not matched to a gene: 5. Looked up from germline, CDR1 is LNHDA and CDR2 is SQIVND (reference sequence). CDR3: CASSTLAGGVGELFF. The CDR3 nucleotides are TGTGCCAGTAGTACCCTAGCGGGAGGTGTCGGGGAGCTGTTTTTT.

The chain is built from TRBV11-2 and TRBJ1-5, with 8 bases fitting TRBD1. The germline V gene encodes CDR1 SGHAT and CDR2 FQNNGV. The CDR3 spans 15 residues. Trimming at V came to 5 bases and at J to 4 bases, leaving 7 bases not matched to a gene. The CDR3 DNA is TGTGCCAGCAGCCCCGGGACAGGCTTTAATCAGCCCCAGCATTTT. Translated: CASSPGTGFNQPQHF.

The chain carries TRBV5-4 and TRBJ1-4, with 8 bases matching TRBD1. This CDR3 comprises 14 residues. With V trimmed by 4 bases and J by 4 bases, 3 bases remained unmatched. Per the germline V gene, CDR1 is SGHNT and CDR2 is YYREEE (reference sequence). The CDR3 DNA follows: TGTGCCAGCAGCCTACAGGGGGGTAATGAAAAACTGTTTTTT. This sequence encodes CASSLQGGNEKLFF.